These T cell receptor beta chains were read from a single sample in a study of blood T cell repertoires in COVID-19. The repertoire was sequenced with immunoSEQ multiplex PCR; TCRdb's copy has only in-frame clones and lacks some. The sample lists under 35,000 clones; approximately 83% were seen once. Material for sequencing was peripheral blood. The source of these receptors is a man between 65 and 85 years old with acute or convalescent COVID-19. The conserved cysteine and the conserved F or W are not part of the CDR3 here.

j_gene: TRBJ2-2; v_gene: TRBV6-2/TRBV6-3; len: 14; CDR3aa: ASSPLRGATTGELF
j_gene: TRBJ2-3; v_gene: TRBV27; len: 11; CDR3aa: ASRATRTDTQY
j_gene: TRBJ1-1; v_gene: TRBV14; len: 13; CDR3aa: ASSPFHGHNTEAF
j_gene: TRBJ1-4; v_gene: TRBV2; len: 11; CDR3aa: ATLEGAGEKLF
j_gene: TRBJ1-2; v_gene: TRBV7-2; len: 11; CDR3aa: ASSPAGVPGYT
j_gene: TRBJ2-5; v_gene: TRBV11-2; len: 12; CDR3aa: ASTPGGVGETQY
j_gene: TRBJ2-2; v_gene: TRBV7-3; len: 13; CDR3aa: ASSLTVGGVGELF
j_gene: TRBJ1-1; v_gene: TRBV2; len: 12; CDR3aa: ASSEAQGGEEAF
j_gene: TRBJ2-1; v_gene: TRBV5-1; len: 10; CDR3aa: ASSPSGNEQF
j_gene: TRBJ2-7; v_gene: TRBV19; len: 12; CDR3aa: ASSKRLSRYEQY
j_gene: TRBJ2-7; v_gene: TRBV7-2; len: 11; CDR3aa: ASSPQGRSEQY
j_gene: TRBJ2-7; v_gene: TRBV27; len: 12; CDR3aa: ASSYRGGVYEQY
j_gene: TRBJ1-6; v_gene: TRBV20-1; len: 11; CDR3aa: SASSQGNSPLH
j_gene: TRBJ2-7; v_gene: TRBV2; len: 10; CDR3aa: ASRLAAYEQY
j_gene: TRBJ2-1; v_gene: TRBV7-2; len: 12; CDR3aa: ASSRSGTANEQF
j_gene: TRBJ1-1; v_gene: TRBV4-2; len: 12; CDR3aa: ASSHTGANTEAF
j_gene: TRBJ1-2; v_gene: TRBV6-5; len: 9; CDR3aa: ASNEVGDYT
j_gene: TRBJ1-2; v_gene: TRBV4-1; len: 11; CDR3aa: ASTRRGRDGYT
j_gene: TRBJ2-7; v_gene: TRBV19; len: 14; CDR3aa: ASSIGGLAAPYEQY
j_gene: TRBJ1-6; v_gene: TRBV3-1/TRBV3-2; len: 16; CDR3aa: ASSQDYGDAEGTSPLH
j_gene: TRBJ1-6; v_gene: TRBV10-3; len: 10; CDR3aa: ATREGNSPLH
j_gene: TRBJ2-2; v_gene: TRBV5-1; len: 12; CDR3aa: ASSLQQASGELF
j_gene: TRBJ1-1; v_gene: TRBV12-3/TRBV12-4; len: 10; CDR3aa: ASSSLQLEAF
j_gene: TRBJ1-3; v_gene: TRBV4-1; len: 15; CDR3aa: ASSREGTGASGNTIY
j_gene: TRBJ2-3; v_gene: TRBV18; len: 16; CDR3aa: ASSPQISGGSNTDTQY
j_gene: TRBJ1-3; v_gene: TRBV19; len: 13; CDR3aa: ASSRGTASGNTIY
j_gene: TRBJ2-7; v_gene: TRBV27; len: 13; CDR3aa: ASSPGTGGAYEQY
j_gene: TRBJ2-7; v_gene: TRBV6-2/TRBV6-3; len: 13; CDR3aa: ASSWTSGRAREQY
j_gene: TRBJ1-3; v_gene: TRBV7-6; len: 13; CDR3aa: ASSELGTDGNTIY
j_gene: TRBJ1-5; v_gene: TRBV19; len: 11; CDR3aa: ASSIASNQPQH
j_gene: TRBJ1-1; v_gene: TRBV11-3; len: 11; CDR3aa: ASSYQANTEAF
j_gene: TRBJ2-1; v_gene: TRBV27; len: 11; CDR3aa: ASSRAGYNEQF
j_gene: TRBJ2-3; v_gene: TRBV15; len: 13; CDR3aa: ATSRDRTGADTQY
j_gene: TRBJ2-5; v_gene: TRBV7-8; len: 10; CDR3aa: ASSPGEETQY